Following are 6 T cell receptor beta chains from one sample sequenced in a study of blood T cell repertoires in COVID-19. Clones were sequenced by immunoSEQ multiplex PCR, and TCRdb holds only the in-frame ones, with some missing. The table has fewer than 120,000 clones, approximately 65% seen once. Sequencing was performed on peripheral blood. The origin of the receptors is a woman aged 55-75 years with acute or convalescent COVID-19.

The genes are TRBV6-2 or TRBV6-3 and TRBJ1-5; 7 bases align to TRBD1. Per the germline V gene, CDR1 is MNHEY and CDR2 is SVGEGT. Germline trimming cut 5 bases from V and 1 base from J; bases unmatched to any gene: 5. CDR3 length: 15 residues. The CDR3 sequence is CASSLTGISNQPQHF. The CDR3 region has the DNA TGTGCCAGCAGTCTGACAGGGATAAGCAATCAGCCCCAGCATTTT.

V is TRBV3-1 (or the pseudogene TRBV3-2) and J is TRBJ1-3, with D uncertain. V was pared by 0 bases and J by 0 bases, with 9 bases between. From germline, CDR1 is LGHDT and CDR2 YNNKEL (reference sequence). The CDR3 extends over 16 amino acids. CDR3 protein: CASSQDAGISGNTIYF. For the CDR3, the DNA is TGTGCCAGCAGCCAAGATGCGGGGATCTCTGGAAACACCATATATTTT.

A remark on this clone: Being one base from a much bigger clone, this may be a read error. V usage is TRBV4-1 and J usage is TRBJ2-1; a weak D match, TRBD2 (5 bases). Germline V gene data show CDR1 as MGHRA and CDR2 as YSYEKL. The length of the CDR3 is 15 residues. V lost 10 bases and J 0 bases, leaving 16 bases between the germline ends. The CDR3 sequence: CANRISGTSYNEQFF. The DNA for the CDR3 is TGCGCCAACAGAATAAGCGGCACCTCCTACAATGAGCAGTTCTTC.

This clone occurred once. J is TRBJ1-1 and V is TRBV30; 8 bases are a match to TRBD1. V shed 1 base and J 11 bases; nucleotides not matched to a gene: 12. Germline CDR1 reads GTSNPN; CDR2 reads SVGIG (reference sequence). The CDR3 totals 14 residues. In DNA form, the CDR3 reads TGTGCCTGGAGTGGGGGTAACCAGGGGGCGCGGGCTTTCTTT. Its protein product is CAWSGGNQGARAFF.

The chain couples TRBV5-1 to TRBJ1-3, with 7 bases lining up with TRBD1. Germline V gene lookup returns CDR1 SGHRS and CDR2 YFSETQ. With 1 base clipped from V and 1 base from J, the junction kept 8 bases outside the gene matches. CDR3 length: 17 residues. The CDR3 nucleotides read TGCGCCAGCAGCTTGTCTGGGACAGCGATATCTGGAAACACCATATATTTT. It specifies CASSLSGTAISGNTIYF.

The chain is built from TRBV7-2 and TRBJ1-1; D may be TRBD1 (5 bases). CDR3 size: 15 residues. Trimming pared 1 base from V and 6 bases from J, leaving 15 bases between. Germline loops: CDR1 SGHTA, CDR2 FQGNSA. The CDR3 spells CASSLVGLQGAEAFF. The DNA of the CDR3 is TGTGCCAGCAGCTTAGTTGGTCTCCAAGGGGCTGAAGCTTTCTTT.